This T cell receptor beta chain was recorded in a study of radiotherapy plus CTLA-4 blockade in lung cancer. Across the study: Objective response rate was roughly 19%; disease control rate, less than 40%. Study observations and caveats: Together with interferon-beta, which increased in serum after radiation, early dynamic changes in blood T cell clones were reportedly the best predictors of response. Peripheral blood showed expansion of tumor-derived TCR clones after radiotherapy and ipilimumab.

It was focal radiation plus CTLA-4 blockade with ipilimumab that patients with chemo-refractory metastatic non-small-cell lung cancer received. The germline CDR1 and CDR2 sequences are MDHEN and SYDVKM. The CDR3 contains 15 residues. The junction had 9 bases not matched to a gene; V was cut back by 6 bases and J by 7 bases. Worth noting for this clone: Antigen specificity is unknown.

The data were produced by immunoSEQ multiplex PCR, yet TCRdb's version contains in-frame clones alone and is incomplete. The data hold more than 50,000 clones, with approximately 76% observed a single time. The J gene is TRBJ2-1, the V gene TRBV28; TRBD2 matches 10 bases. The TCR was taken from a human donor with non-small cell lung cancer who had a complete response to radiotherapy plus ipilimumab. The specimen was peripheral blood, collected from a patient treated with radiotherapy plus ipilimumab. In DNA, the CDR3 is TGTGCCAGCAGCACATCTAGCGGGAGTGGGAATGAGCAGTTCTTC. Translated, it gives CASSTSSGSGNEQFF.